The clone carrying this T cell receptor (beta chain) was seen more than once but under ten times. Its antigen is unknown. The sample originates from a study of T-cell reconstitution after alpha-beta-depleted transplantation in children. CDR1 is KGHSH and CDR2 is LQKENI in the germline V gene. This CDR3 contains 15 residues. Trimming took 3 bases from V and 0 from J, leaving 10 bases between them. Study results and limitations: Alpha-beta T cells about two months after transplant reportedly derived from several hundred expanded graft clones. Some patients showed high day-60 TCRbeta diversity, which derived from surviving recipient T cells and thymic progenitors.

For TCRbeta, the library was prepared with unique molecular identifiers. A single record per CDR3 protein comes from TCRdb applying MiXCR to the PCR reads. The sample yields about a million distinct CDR3 sequences, roughly 29% seen once. The sample consisted of PBMCs, mostly from graft donor cells, taken 360 days after TCRalphabeta/CD19-depleted stem cell transplant. V is TRBV18 and J is TRBJ2-3; the D gene could be TRBD1 or TRBD2 (5 bases each). This TCR was sampled from a boy under three years old who had a stem cell transplant for SCID, so the T cells may come from the graft donor. The CDR3 region has the DNA TGTGCCAGCTCACCCCCGGGGCGGAGCACAGATACGCAGTATTTT. Its translation: CASSPPGRSTDTQYF. Drawing the rest from reference TRBV18 and TRBJ2-3, the complete variable domain is NAGVMQNPRHLVRRRGQEARLRCSPMKGHSHVYWYRQLPEEGLKFMVYLQKENIIDESGMPKERFSAEFPKEGPSILRIQQVVRGDSAAYFCASSPPGRSTDTQYFGPGTRLTVL.